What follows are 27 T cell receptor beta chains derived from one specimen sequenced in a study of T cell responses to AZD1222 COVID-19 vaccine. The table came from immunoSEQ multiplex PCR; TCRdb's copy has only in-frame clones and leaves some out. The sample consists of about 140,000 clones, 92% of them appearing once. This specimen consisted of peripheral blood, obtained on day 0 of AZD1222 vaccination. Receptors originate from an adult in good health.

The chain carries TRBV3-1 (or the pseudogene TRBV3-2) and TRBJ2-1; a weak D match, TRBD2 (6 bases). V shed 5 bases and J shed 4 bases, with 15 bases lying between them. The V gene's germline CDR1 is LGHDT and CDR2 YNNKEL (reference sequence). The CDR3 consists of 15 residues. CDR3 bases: TGTGCCAGCAGCAATCCGGGGGAAGGGTACAATGAGCAGTTCTTC. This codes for CASSNPGEGYNEQFF.

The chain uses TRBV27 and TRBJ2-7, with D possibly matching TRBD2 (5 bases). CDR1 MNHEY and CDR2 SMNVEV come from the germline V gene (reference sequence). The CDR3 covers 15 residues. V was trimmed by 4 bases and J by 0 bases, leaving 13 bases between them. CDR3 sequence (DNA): TGTGCCAGCAGTTATGGACTGGAAGGCTCCTACGAGCAGTACTTC. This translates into CASSYGLEGSYEQYF.

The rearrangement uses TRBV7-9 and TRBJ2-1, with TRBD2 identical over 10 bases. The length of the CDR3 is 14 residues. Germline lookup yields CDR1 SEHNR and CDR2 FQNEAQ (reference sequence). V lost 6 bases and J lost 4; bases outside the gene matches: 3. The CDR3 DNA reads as TGTGCCAGCAGGAGCGGGAGGGGGTACAATGAGCAGTTCTTC. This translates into CASRSGRGYNEQFF.

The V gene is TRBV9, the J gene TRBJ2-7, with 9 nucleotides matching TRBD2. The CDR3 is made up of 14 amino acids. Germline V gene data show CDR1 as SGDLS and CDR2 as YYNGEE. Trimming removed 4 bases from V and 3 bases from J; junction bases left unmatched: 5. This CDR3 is CASSHRSGSYEQYF. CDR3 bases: TGTGCCAGCAGCCACCGTAGCGGGAGCTACGAGCAGTACTTC.

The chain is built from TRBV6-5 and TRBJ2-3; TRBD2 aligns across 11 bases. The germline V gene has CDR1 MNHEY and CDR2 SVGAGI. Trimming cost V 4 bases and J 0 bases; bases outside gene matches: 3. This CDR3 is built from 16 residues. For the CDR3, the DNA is TGTGCCAGCAGTTCGAGACTAGCGGGAAGCACAGATACGCAGTATTTT. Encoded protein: CASSSRLAGSTDTQYF.

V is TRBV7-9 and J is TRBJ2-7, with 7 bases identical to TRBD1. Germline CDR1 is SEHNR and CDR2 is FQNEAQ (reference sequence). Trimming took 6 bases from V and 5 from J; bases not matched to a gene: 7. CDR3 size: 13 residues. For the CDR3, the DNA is TGTGCCAGCAGAAGAGACAGGGACAACGAGCAGTACTTC. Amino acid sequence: CASRRDRDNEQYF.

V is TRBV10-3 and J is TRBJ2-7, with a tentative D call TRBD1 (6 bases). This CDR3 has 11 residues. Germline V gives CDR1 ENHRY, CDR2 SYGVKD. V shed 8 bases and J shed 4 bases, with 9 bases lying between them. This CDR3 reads CAIGQQYEQYF. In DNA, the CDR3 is TGTGCCATCGGACAGCAATACGAGCAGTACTTC.

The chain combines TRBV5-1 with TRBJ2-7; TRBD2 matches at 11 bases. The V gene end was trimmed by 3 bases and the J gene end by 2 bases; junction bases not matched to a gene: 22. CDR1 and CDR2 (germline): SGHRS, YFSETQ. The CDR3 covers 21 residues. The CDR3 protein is CASSSTYRLAGFRSLPYEQYF. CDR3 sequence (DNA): TGCGCCAGCAGCTCCACATATCGACTAGCGGGATTTCGAAGTCTCCCCTACGAGCAGTACTTC.

CDR3 sequence (DNA): TGTGCCAGCGGGCTGACGGGGGGAGAGACCCAGTACTTC. Amino acids: CASGLTGGETQYF. The V gene is TRBV28, the J gene TRBJ2-5; 7 bases are a match to TRBD2. Germline V CDR1 and CDR2: MDHEN, SYDVKM. The V gene end was trimmed by 8 bases and the J gene end by 4 bases; junction bases not matched to a gene: 7. The CDR3 consists of 13 residues.

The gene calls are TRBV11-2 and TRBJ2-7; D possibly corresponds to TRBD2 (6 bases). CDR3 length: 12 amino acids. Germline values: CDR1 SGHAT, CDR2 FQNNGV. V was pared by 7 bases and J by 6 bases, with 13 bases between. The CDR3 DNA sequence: TGTGCCAGCACCAATTTGGGGGGCGAGCAGTACTTC. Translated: CASTNLGGEQYF.

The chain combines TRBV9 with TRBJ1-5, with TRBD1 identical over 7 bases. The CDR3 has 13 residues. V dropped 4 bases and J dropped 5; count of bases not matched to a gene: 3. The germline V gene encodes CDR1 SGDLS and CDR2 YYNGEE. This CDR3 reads CASSSRGHQPQHF. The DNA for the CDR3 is TGTGCCAGCAGCTCGAGGGGGCATCAGCCCCAGCATTTT.

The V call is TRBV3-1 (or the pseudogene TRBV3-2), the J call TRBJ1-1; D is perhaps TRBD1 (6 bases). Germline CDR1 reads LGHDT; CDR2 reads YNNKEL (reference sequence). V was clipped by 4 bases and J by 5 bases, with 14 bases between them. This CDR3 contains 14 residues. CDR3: CASSLMTGRTEAFF. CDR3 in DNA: TGTGCCAGCAGCCTAATGACAGGCCGAACTGAAGCTTTCTTT.

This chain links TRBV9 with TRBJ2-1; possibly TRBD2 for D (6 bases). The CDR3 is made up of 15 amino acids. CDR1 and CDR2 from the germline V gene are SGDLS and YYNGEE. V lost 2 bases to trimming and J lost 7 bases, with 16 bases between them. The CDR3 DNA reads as TGTGCCAGCAGCGTCTCCTCGGGAGATTGGAATGAGCAGTTCTTC. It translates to CASSVSSGDWNEQFF.

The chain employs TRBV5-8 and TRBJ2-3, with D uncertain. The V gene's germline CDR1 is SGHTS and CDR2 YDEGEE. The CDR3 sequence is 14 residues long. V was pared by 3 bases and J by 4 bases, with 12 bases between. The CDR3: CASSSRLMADTQYF. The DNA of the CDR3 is TGTGCCAGCAGCTCCCGCCTAATGGCAGATACGCAGTATTTT.

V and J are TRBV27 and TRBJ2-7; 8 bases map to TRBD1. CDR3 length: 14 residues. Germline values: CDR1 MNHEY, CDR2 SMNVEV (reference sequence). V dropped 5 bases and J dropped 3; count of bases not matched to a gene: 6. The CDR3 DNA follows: TGTGCCAGCAGTACCACAGGGGGAAGCTACGAGCAGTACTTC. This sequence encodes CASSTTGGSYEQYF.

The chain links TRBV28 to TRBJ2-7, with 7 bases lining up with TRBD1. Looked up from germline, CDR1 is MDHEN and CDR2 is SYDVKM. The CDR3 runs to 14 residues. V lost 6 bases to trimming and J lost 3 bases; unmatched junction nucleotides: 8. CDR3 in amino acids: CASSSGTDYYEQYF. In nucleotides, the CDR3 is TGTGCCAGCAGCTCCGGGACAGACTACTACGAGCAGTACTTC.

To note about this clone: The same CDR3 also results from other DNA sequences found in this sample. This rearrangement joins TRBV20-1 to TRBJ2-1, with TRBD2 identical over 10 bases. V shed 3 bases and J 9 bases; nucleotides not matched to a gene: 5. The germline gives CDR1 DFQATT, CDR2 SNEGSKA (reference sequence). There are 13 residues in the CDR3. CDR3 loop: CSASGTSGVEQFF. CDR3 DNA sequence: TGCAGTGCTAGTGGAACTAGCGGGGTTGAGCAGTTCTTC.

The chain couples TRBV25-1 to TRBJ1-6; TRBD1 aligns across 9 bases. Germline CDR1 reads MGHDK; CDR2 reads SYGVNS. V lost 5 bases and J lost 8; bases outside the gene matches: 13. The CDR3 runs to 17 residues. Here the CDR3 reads CASSLPYRGPCDSPLHF. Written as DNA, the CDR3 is TGTGCCAGCAGTCTTCCCTACAGGGGGCCCTGCGATTCACCCCTCCACTTT.

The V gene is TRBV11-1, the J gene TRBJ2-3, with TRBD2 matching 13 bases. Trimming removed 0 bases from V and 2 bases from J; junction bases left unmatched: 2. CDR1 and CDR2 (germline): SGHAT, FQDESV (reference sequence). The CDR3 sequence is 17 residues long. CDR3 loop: CASSLATSGRSTDTQYF. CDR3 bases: TGTGCCAGCAGCTTAGCGACTAGCGGGAGGTCCACAGATACGCAGTATTTT.

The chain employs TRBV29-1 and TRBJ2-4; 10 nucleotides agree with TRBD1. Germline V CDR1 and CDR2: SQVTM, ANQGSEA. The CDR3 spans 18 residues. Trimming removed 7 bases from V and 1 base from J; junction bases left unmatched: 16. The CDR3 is CSASGIPGQGSAKNIQYF. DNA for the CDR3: TGCAGCGCCTCGGGTATACCGGGACAGGGGTCGGCCAAAAACATTCAGTACTTC. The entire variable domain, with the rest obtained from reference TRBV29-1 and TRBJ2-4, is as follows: SAVISQKPSRDICQRGTSLTIQCQVDSQVTMMFWYRQQPGQSLTLIATANQGSEATYESGFVIDKFPISRPNLTFSTLTVSNMSPEDSSIYLCSASGIPGQGSAKNIQYFGAGTRLSVL.

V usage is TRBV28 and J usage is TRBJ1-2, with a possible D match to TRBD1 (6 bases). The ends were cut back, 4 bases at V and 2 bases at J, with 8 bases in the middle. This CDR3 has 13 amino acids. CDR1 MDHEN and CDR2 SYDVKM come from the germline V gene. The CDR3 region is CASSSGQNYGYTF. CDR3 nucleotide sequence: TGTGCCAGCAGTTCTGGACAGAACTATGGCTACACCTTC.

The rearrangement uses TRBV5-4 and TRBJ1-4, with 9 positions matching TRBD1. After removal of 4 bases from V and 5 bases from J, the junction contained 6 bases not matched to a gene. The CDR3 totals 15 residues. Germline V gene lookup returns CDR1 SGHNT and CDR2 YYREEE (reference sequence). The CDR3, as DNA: TGTGCCAGCAGCGCGGGGACAGGGCGAAATGAAAAACTGTTTTTT. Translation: CASSAGTGRNEKLFF.

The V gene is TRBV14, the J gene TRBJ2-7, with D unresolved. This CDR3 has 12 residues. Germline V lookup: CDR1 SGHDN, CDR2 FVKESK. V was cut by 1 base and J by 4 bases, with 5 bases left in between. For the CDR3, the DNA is TGTGCCAGCAGCCAAGTGCCTTACGAGCAGTACTTC. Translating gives CASSQVPYEQYF.

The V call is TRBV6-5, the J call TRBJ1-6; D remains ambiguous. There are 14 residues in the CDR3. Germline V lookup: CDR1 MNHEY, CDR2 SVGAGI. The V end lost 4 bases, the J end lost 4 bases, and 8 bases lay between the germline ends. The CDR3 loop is CASSSGRYNSPLHF. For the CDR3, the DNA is TGTGCCAGCAGTTCCGGACGGTATAATTCACCCCTCCACTTT.

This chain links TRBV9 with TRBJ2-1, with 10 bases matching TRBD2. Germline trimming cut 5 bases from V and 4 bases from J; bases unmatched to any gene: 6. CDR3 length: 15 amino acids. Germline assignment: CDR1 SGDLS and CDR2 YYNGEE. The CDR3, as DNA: TGTGCCAGCAGAGAAGCGGGGGGGCCATACAATGAGCAGTTCTTC. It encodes CASREAGGPYNEQFF.

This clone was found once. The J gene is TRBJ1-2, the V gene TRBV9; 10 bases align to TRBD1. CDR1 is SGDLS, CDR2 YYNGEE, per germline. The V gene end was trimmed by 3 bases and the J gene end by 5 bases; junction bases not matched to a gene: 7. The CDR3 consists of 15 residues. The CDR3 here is CASSERTGGGYGYTF. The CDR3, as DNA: TGTGCCAGCAGCGAAAGGACAGGGGGTGGGTATGGCTACACCTTC.

The CDR3 loop reads CSVGQGANYGYTF. CDR3 sequence (DNA): TGCAGCGTTGGACAGGGGGCTAACTATGGCTACACCTTC. This chain connects TRBV29-1 to TRBJ1-2; TRBD1 matches at 9 bases. CDR3 size: 13 residues. V gave up 4 bases and J gave up 0 bases; unmatched junction bases: 0. CDR1 and CDR2 (germline): SQVTM, ANQGSEA.